These 10 T cell receptor beta chains share one sample of origin, sequenced in a study of T cells in Graves' hyperthyroidism and ophthalmopathy. Authors of the study amplified TCR beta CDR3 regions from RNA transcripts. HTBI primers drove first-round RT-PCR of the TCR CDR3. A single record per CDR3 protein comes from TCRdb applying MiXCR to the multiplex PCR reads. This sample carries hundreds of thousands of distinct CDR3 sequences, around 24% of them seen once, and the ten largest clones take approximately 11%. Material for sequencing was blood. Every receptor here comes from a woman aged 25 to 39 with Graves' ophthalmopathy.

This clonotype was seen many times. The gene calls are TRBV6-4 and TRBJ1-5; D is perhaps TRBD1 (5 bases). Looked up from germline, CDR1 is MRHNA and CDR2 is SNTAGT. Trimming removed 6 bases at V and 0 bases at J, with 18 bases between. This CDR3 is built from 17 residues. The CDR3 nucleotides are TGTGCCAGCAGCCTGGGAATAGGGACTCTTAGCAATCAGCCCCAGCATTTT. This translates into CASSLGIGTLSNQPQHF.

This clonotype came up many times. The junction departs from germline at one end; a sequencing error may be responsible. The chain has TRBV12-3 or TRBV12-4 and TRBJ1-1; the D gene is possibly TRBD1 (6 bases). This CDR3 region has 11 residues. The CDR3 is CASSLASQGYF. The CDR3 bases are TGTGCCAGCAGTTTAGCGTCGCAGGGGTACTTT.

This chain joins TRBV7-9 and TRBJ2-7; TRBD1 matches at 9 bases. Germline lookup yields CDR1 SEHNR and CDR2 FQNEAQ (reference sequence). Unmatched junction bases numbered 8, after V lost 2 bases and J lost 6 bases. There are 15 residues in the CDR3. CDR3 protein: CASSLPPGQGGEQYF. CDR3 bases: TGTGCCAGCAGCTTACCCCCGGGACAGGGCGGCGAGCAGTACTTC. Combining the CDR3 with reference TRBV7-9 and TRBJ2-7 gives the whole variable domain DTGVSQNPRHKITKRGQNVTFRCDPISEHNRLYWYRQTLGQGPEFLTYFQNEAQLEKSRLLSDRFSAERPKGSFSTLEIQRTEQGDSAMYLCASSLPPGQGGEQYFGPGTRLTVT.

This clonotype was observed many times. The chain combines TRBV15 with TRBJ1-3; perhaps TRBD1 as D (6 bases). Germline-derived CDR1 and CDR2 are LNHNV and YYDKDF (reference sequence). The V gene lost 4 bases and the J gene lost 3 bases, with 19 bases spanning the gap. This CDR3 contains 17 residues. The CDR3 loop is CATSIGQGGARGNTIYF. CDR3 bases: TGTGCCACCAGCATCGGCCAAGGGGGGGCTCGTGGAAACACCATATATTTT.

This clonotype was detected only a few times. V gene TRBV11-3 combines with J gene TRBJ1-1, with D possibly being TRBD1 (5 bases). The V gene lost 3 bases and the J gene lost 6 bases, with 8 bases spanning the gap. This CDR3 region has 12 residues. Germline V gene sequence: CDR1 SGHNT, CDR2 YENEEA. CDR3 coding DNA: TGTGCCAGCAGCTTTCGGGGGGCTGAAGCTTTCTTT. Its translation is CASSFRGAEAFF.

This clonotype was detected many times. This sequence joins TRBV4-3 and TRBJ1-5; D call uncertain. This CDR3 spans 16 amino acids. The germline CDR1 and CDR2 sequences are LGHNA and YSLEER. V lost 4 bases to trimming and J lost 6 bases, with 19 bases between them. CDR3 in DNA: TGCGCCAGCAGCCCAAACTTGGACGTCAGTGCTCAGCCCCAGCATTTT. It translates to CASSPNLDVSAQPQHF.

V is TRBV7-3 and J is TRBJ2-7; the D gene is possibly TRBD2 (6 bases). Germline CDR1 reads SGHTA; CDR2 reads FQGTGA. V gave up 5 bases and J gave up 6 bases, with 23 bases separating them. This CDR3 contains 16 residues. The CDR3 DNA is TGTGCCAGCAGCCCCGGGGCGGACTATTCCCCCTTCGAGCAGTACTTC. It codes for CASSPGADYSPFEQYF.

Remarks on this clonotype: A much larger clone sits a single nucleotide away, making a read error possible. This chain joins TRBV6-2 or TRBV6-3 and TRBJ1-1, with 8 bases fitting TRBD1. The CDR3 runs 12 residues. From germline, CDR1 is MNHEY and CDR2 SVGEGT. The trim removed 6 bases at V and 5 bases at J, leaving 2 bases unmatched. This CDR3 is CASRDRETEAFF. Written as DNA, the CDR3 is TGTGCCAGCAGGGACAGGGAGACTGAAGCTTTCTTT.

This clonotype was seen at least ten times. The DNA of the CDR3 is TGTGCCAGCAGCTTAGATCCAGGGGGAGTTGAAAATGGCTACACCTTC. Protein: CASSLDPGGVENGYTF. The rearrangement uses TRBV11-1 and TRBJ1-2; 7 bases map to TRBD1. This CDR3 has 16 residues. The V and J ends lost 1 base and 6 bases, in that order; junction bases with no gene match: 11. CDR1 is SGHAT, CDR2 FQDESV, per germline (reference sequence).

This clonotype was seen at least ten times. V usage is TRBV6-5 and J usage is TRBJ2-7, with no clear D. The CDR3 contains 16 residues. V was pared by 4 bases and J by 4 bases, with 20 bases between. Germline V CDR1 and CDR2: MNHEY, SVGAGI. CDR3 coding DNA: TGTGCCAGCAGTTTAGCCCTACGGCGAGACTCATACGAGCAGTACTTC. Translating gives CASSLALRRDSYEQYF.